What follows are 3 T cell receptor beta chains derived from one specimen sequenced in a study of blood T cell repertoires in COVID-19. Assay: immunoSEQ multiplex PCR; the TCRdb copy retains only in-frame clones and omits some. The data contain around 190,000 clones, about 82% of them singletons. The sequencing input was PBMCs or T cells enriched from blood (not recorded which). The receptors stem from a man aged 40-50 years with acute COVID-19.

The chain employs TRBV10-2 and TRBJ2-2; 10 bases fit TRBD1. Per germline, CDR1 WSHSY and CDR2 SAAADI. This CDR3 spans 15 amino acids. V was pared by 7 bases and J by 4 bases, with 6 bases of the junction left unmatched. As DNA, the CDR3 is TGCGCCAGCACCCCGGGACAGGGGAGCACCGGGGAGCTGTTTTTT. As protein: CASTPGQGSTGELFF.

V is TRBV19 and J is TRBJ1-1; D gene uncertain. Germline lookup yields CDR1 LNHDA and CDR2 SQIVND (reference sequence). V was pared by 6 bases and J by 1 base, with 21 bases between. This CDR3 spans 17 amino acids. CDR3 nucleotide sequence: TGTGCCAGTAGCATACAAATCCGGCAGGCGGGGAACACTGAAGCTTTCTTT. This codes for CASSIQIRQAGNTEAFF.

The chain has TRBV9 and TRBJ1-3; the D is unclear. V lost 2 bases to trimming and J lost 1 base, with 10 bases between them. The CDR3 has 15 amino acids. The V gene's germline CDR1 is SGDLS and CDR2 YYNGEE. DNA for the CDR3: TGTGCCAGCAGCGTTGATCAGGCGTCTGGAAACACCATATATTTT. Amino acid sequence: CASSVDQASGNTIYF. The whole variable domain, filled in from reference TRBV9 and TRBJ1-3, reads DSGVTQTPKHLITATGQRVTLRCSPRSGDLSVYWYQQSLDQGLQFLIQYYNGEERAKGNILERFSAQQFPDLHSELNLSSLELGDSALYFCASSVDQASGNTIYFGEGSWLTVV.